The 22 T cell receptor beta chains listed next were all sequenced from one sample in a study of shared clonotypes between healthy human individuals. Sequencing was performed with immunoSEQ multiplex PCR; in TCRdb, only in-frame clones are kept and a portion is missing. The sample has under 2.5 million clones; roughly 90% are singletons. The sequenced sample was naive CD4+ T cells from PBMCs. Subset here: CD45RA+ positively selected. These TCRs come from a man aged 18 to 29 in good health. Some clones in this sample may be carry-over from other donors' samples.

This sequence joins TRBV7-3 and TRBJ2-5, with a weak D call TRBD2 (5 bases). Trimming took off 0 bases at V and 2 bases at J, with 10 bases between the two ends. CDR3 length equals 15 residues. CDR1 and CDR2 (germline): SGHTA, FQGTGA. The CDR3 nucleotides are TGTGCCAGCAGCTTAACGGCTAGCAGTCAAGAGACCCAGTACTTC. This codes for CASSLTASSQETQYF.

The chain recombines TRBV19 with TRBJ1-5; the D gene is possibly TRBD1 (5 bases). Germline lookup yields CDR1 LNHDA and CDR2 SQIVND (reference sequence). V gave up 5 bases and J gave up 4 bases, with 9 bases separating them. The length of the CDR3 is 13 residues. The CDR3 loop is CASSDRLNQPQHF. The DNA for the CDR3 is TGTGCCAGTAGTGACAGACTTAATCAGCCCCAGCATTTT.

This clone was seen a single time. This chain joins TRBV14 and TRBJ2-1; tentatively, D is TRBD2 (5 bases). The CDR3 has 15 amino acids. V was trimmed by 1 base and J by 3 bases, leaving 10 bases between them. Germline V gene data show CDR1 as SGHDN and CDR2 as FVKESK. Here the CDR3 DNA reads TGTGCCAGCAGCCAAGGTAGCGCCGACTACAATGAGCAGTTCTTC. Amino acid sequence: CASSQGSADYNEQFF.

V is TRBV28 and J is TRBJ2-1, with TRBD2 matching 10 bases. The germline CDR1 and CDR2 sequences are MDHEN and SYDVKM. The CDR3 sequence is 14 residues long. V was pared by 6 bases and J by 8 bases, with 7 bases of the junction left unmatched. CDR3 protein: CASSTSGIRYEQFF. CDR3 in DNA: TGTGCCAGCAGCACTAGCGGGATTAGGTATGAGCAGTTCTTC.

The chain joins TRBV28 to TRBJ2-7; D remains unclear. This CDR3 contains 17 residues. CDR1 and CDR2 (germline): MDHEN, SYDVKM. V was clipped by 6 bases and J by 1 base, with 22 bases between them. CDR3 sequence reads: CASSRRFNRVGSYEQYF. CDR3 DNA: TGTGCCAGCAGCCGCCGGTTCAATCGGGTTGGGTCCTACGAGCAGTACTTC. Based on the CDR3 plus reference TRBV28 and TRBJ2-7, the full variable domain is DVKVTQSSRYLVKRTGEKVFLECVQDMDHENMFWYRQDPGLGLRLIYFSYDVKMKEKGDIPEGYSVSREKKERFSLILESASTNQTSMYLCASSRRFNRVGSYEQYFGPGTRLTVT.

The chain is built from TRBV7-2 and TRBJ2-2; 8 bases map to TRBD1. The CDR3 has 16 residues. The germline V gene has CDR1 SGHTA and CDR2 FQGNSA. J was trimmed by 0 bases and V by 7 bases; bases with no gene match: 7. This CDR3 reads CASTRQGATNTGELFF. The CDR3 DNA reads as TGTGCCAGCACTCGCCAGGGGGCGACGAACACCGGGGAGCTGTTTTTT.

About this clone: Other DNA sequences in this specimen translate into the identical CDR3. V and J are TRBV30 and TRBJ2-7, with a weak D call TRBD2 (6 bases). The length of the CDR3 is 14 residues. With 0 bases removed from V and 2 bases from J, the gap between germline ends came to 11 bases. Germline assignment: CDR1 GTSNPN and CDR2 SVGIG (reference sequence). CDR3 in amino acids: CAWSVLADTYEQYF. CDR3 coding DNA: TGTGCCTGGAGTGTACTAGCCGATACCTACGAGCAGTACTTC.

The chain uses TRBV7-9 and TRBJ2-3; D possibly corresponds to TRBD2 (5 bases). This CDR3 is built from 16 residues. The germline V gene encodes CDR1 SEHNR and CDR2 FQNEAQ (reference sequence). Trimming left V 4 bases short and J 0 bases short, with 14 bases between. This CDR3 reads CASSSPTSYSTDTQYF. CDR3 DNA sequence: TGTGCCAGCAGCTCCCCAACTAGTTATAGCACAGATACGCAGTATTTT.

V gene TRBV30 combines with J gene TRBJ1-2; possible D gene TRBD1, 5 bases. This CDR3 has 13 residues. The V end lost 1 base, the J end lost 5 bases, and 11 bases lay between the germline ends. The germline CDR1 and CDR2 sequences are GTSNPN and SVGIG (reference sequence). CDR3 bases: TGTGCCTGGAGTGAGGGACGATGGTATGGCTACACCTTC. Translating it yields CAWSEGRWYGYTF.

This sequence joins TRBV10-3 and TRBJ2-1; the D call may be TRBD1 or TRBD2 (5 bases each). The CDR3 contains 11 residues. Per germline, CDR1 ENHRY and CDR2 SYGVKD. Trimming cost V 10 bases and J 10 bases, with 14 bases left between them. CDR3 DNA sequence: TGTGCCACGTCCGGGACGAGAGAGCAGTTCTTC. Translation gives CATSGTREQFF.

The gene calls are TRBV7-6 and TRBJ2-2; 12 nucleotides align to TRBD2. Germline trimming cut 5 bases from V and 2 bases from J; bases unmatched to any gene: 6. Germline loops: CDR1 SGHVS, CDR2 FNYEAQ. This CDR3 has 17 amino acids. The CDR3 sequence is CASSATSGRPNTGELFF. CDR3 bases: TGTGCCAGCAGCGCCACTAGCGGGAGGCCTAACACCGGGGAGCTGTTTTTT.

This rearrangement joins TRBV19 to TRBJ2-6; 7 positions agree with TRBD1. The CDR3 sequence is 18 residues long. Germline CDR1 and CDR2: LNHDA and SQIVND (reference sequence). Trimming took 5 bases from V and 0 from J; bases not matched to a gene: 10. This chain's CDR3 is CASSLRTGRISGANVLTF. DNA for the CDR3: TGTGCCAGTAGTCTTAGGACAGGCCGGATCTCTGGGGCCAACGTCCTGACTTTC.

The rearrangement links TRBV6-5 to TRBJ2-2, with D possibly being TRBD1 (5 bases). Trimming cost V 7 bases and J 0 bases, with 6 bases left between them. The CDR3 runs 13 residues. Germline CDR1 MNHEY, CDR2 SVGAGI. CDR3 bases: TGTGCCAGCAAGACAGCGAACACCGGGGAGCTGTTTTTT. Translation gives CASKTANTGELFF.

Worth noting for this clone: Within the sample, other DNA sequences also encode this same CDR3. V and J are TRBV5-1 and TRBJ1-3; D not certain. There are 13 residues in the CDR3. CDR1 and CDR2 (germline): SGHRS, YFSETQ. Trimming took off 0 bases at V and 4 bases at J, with 5 bases between the two ends. The CDR3 coding sequence is TGCGCCAGCAGCTTGGGGGAAGGAAACACCATATATTTT. Its protein product is CASSLGEGNTIYF.

This chain joins TRBV29-1 and TRBJ2-7; D gene ambiguous. The CDR3 spans 14 residues. From germline, CDR1 is SQVTM and CDR2 ANQGSEA. Trimming took 4 bases from V and 2 from J, leaving 15 bases between them. CDR3 residues: CSVVALTPTYEQYF. The CDR3 DNA reads as TGCAGCGTTGTGGCACTAACGCCTACCTACGAGCAGTACTTC.

V gene TRBV2 combines with J gene TRBJ2-7; D tentatively reads TRBD1 or TRBD2 (5 bases each). Germline V CDR1 and CDR2: SNHLY, FYNNEI. V was pared by 7 bases and J by 4 bases, with 14 bases between. The CDR3 length is 13 residues. CDR3 coding DNA: TGTGCCAGCAAGCAGGGAGTATTGTACGAGCAGTACTTC. It translates to CASKQGVLYEQYF.

This clone was seen just once. The V gene is TRBV6-6, the J gene TRBJ1-2; TRBD1 is a possible D gene (6 bases). Trimming shortened V by 4 bases and J by 6 bases, and 15 bases separated the two germline ends. Germline CDR1 is MNHNY and CDR2 is SVGAGI (reference sequence). This CDR3 contains 14 residues. The CDR3 DNA sequence: TGTGCCAGCAGTTTTTCCGCAGGGGCGAATGGCTACACCTTC. Translating gives CASSFSAGANGYTF.

About this clone: The same CDR3 is also encoded by other DNA sequences in this sample. The V call is TRBV9, the J call TRBJ2-2, with D possibly called TRBD1 or TRBD2 (6 bases each). V lost 2 bases and J lost 2, with 10 bases in between. CDR3 size: 15 residues. From germline, CDR1 is SGDLS and CDR2 YYNGEE. The CDR3 region is CASSVSGANTGELFF. The DNA of the CDR3 is TGTGCCAGCAGCGTCTCGGGGGCTAACACCGGGGAGCTGTTTTTT.

The chain carries TRBV13 and TRBJ1-6; no clear D. Per the germline V gene, CDR1 is PRHDT and CDR2 is FYEKMQ (reference sequence). V lost 2 bases and J lost 7, with 21 bases in between. The CDR3 is 18 amino acids. The CDR3 reads CASSLFMGFPNTNSPLHF. The CDR3 region has the DNA TGTGCCAGCAGCTTATTCATGGGTTTTCCGAATACCAATTCACCCCTCCACTTT.

This rearrangement joins TRBV30 to TRBJ2-5; TRBD1 aligns across 7 bases. CDR3 size: 15 residues. The ends lost 2 bases at V and 1 base at J; junction bases unmatched: 7. The germline V gene encodes CDR1 GTSNPN and CDR2 SVGIG (reference sequence). The CDR3 coding sequence is TGTGCCTGGAGTACAGGACAGGCCTCCCAAGAGACCCAGTACTTC. It specifies CAWSTGQASQETQYF. The entire variable domain, with the rest obtained from reference TRBV30 and TRBJ2-5, is as follows: SQTIHQWPATLVQPVGSPLSLECTVEGTSNPNLYWYRQAAGRGLQLLFYSVGIGQISSEVPQNLSASRPQDRQFILSSKKLLLSDSGFYLCAWSTGQASQETQYFGPGTRLLVL.

V and J are TRBV6-1 and TRBJ1-1; 10 positions match TRBD1. CDR3 length: 13 residues. CDR1 is MNHNS and CDR2 is SASEGT in the germline V gene. The ends lost 6 bases at V and 5 bases at J; junction bases unmatched: 3. CDR3 sequence (DNA): TGTGCCAGCAGAGGGACAGGGGAGACTGAAGCTTTCTTT. Its translation is CASRGTGETEAFF.

V is TRBV19 and J is TRBJ2-5; 7 bases fit TRBD1. The CDR3 has 14 residues. CDR1 and CDR2 from the germline V gene are LNHDA and SQIVND (reference sequence). The junction had 10 bases not matched to a gene; V was cut back by 8 bases and J by 4 bases. CDR3 sequence (DNA): TGTGCCAGTGGCCTAGGGGCAGGGGGAGAGACCCAGTACTTC. It encodes CASGLGAGGETQYF.